This T cell receptor (beta chain) emerged from a study of molecular identifiers for immune sequencing clone quantification (dated by TCRdb to 2016 to 2018). Background on the whole study: For a replicate experiment, RNA from around 20,000 or 100,000 naive CD8 T cells was divided into five aliquots, of which four were sequenced. This methods study used CD8 T cells to benchmark TCR RNA copy counting and molecular-identifier clustering-based TCR repertoire sequencing (MIDCIRS). What the authors observed across the whole study: Spiked-in Jurkat TCR RNA equivalent to a single cell was reported to be detectable even among 850,000 to 1,000,000 naive CD8 T cells. Highly expanded clone sizes could be underestimated if identical TCR molecules share a barcode. The naive libraries included spiked-in Jurkat TCR RNA (about ten copies' worth), and this Jurkat TCR RNA is not part of the donor repertoire. Modeling gave approximately 3 recovered TCR RNA copies per cell versus approximately 9 by digital PCR, implying approximately 32% capture efficiency. When barcode sub-clustering was left out, chimeric consensus sequences inflated TCR diversity, with chimeras reaching as high as 47%. Clones above 20 RNA copies held over 97% of molecules in CMV-specific effector cells but under 1% in naive cells.

Library generation was performed with PCR. The sequencing machine was a NextSeq 500. Bulk TCR libraries were prepared as previously described, using TCR primers listed in Table S5. The Qiagen AllPrep DNA/RNA kit was used to purify total RNA. Before analysis, reads from multiple sequencing runs of the same library were pooled. The authors processed their data as follows. Only reads with exact TCR constant sequence were kept, trimmed to 150 nt, and grouped by their 12-nt molecular barcodes. Within each barcode group, reads were sub-clustered at a 15% Levenshtein threshold, and quality-weighted consensus sequences were built per RNA molecule. Non-functional sequences were filtered out, along with any lower-count sequence sitting one edit away from another sequence. Based on a fit of two negative binomial distributions, barcode sub-clusters having less than 20% of the maximum read count were discarded. TCRdb's own reprocessing of the public reads used fastp at Q25 and MiXCR and kept productive beta chains. Every entry covers one CDR3 protein and lists the most common genes and DNA from its rows. The V and J calls were determined by TCRdb, not by the authors. In all, the sample holds 460,000 or so distinct CDR3 sequences, and roughly 26% of those were seen once. Under 0.85% of the sample is in the top ten clones.

Naive CD8 T cell libraries were made from 20,000 to 1,000,000 sorted cells using 10%, 30% or 50% of purified RNA. Naive CD8 T cells were FACS-sorted as CD8+CD4-CCR7+CD45RA+ on a BD FACSAria II into RLT Plus buffer. Roughly 10 TCR copies' worth of Jurkat RNA were spiked into roughly 20,000-1,000,000 naive CD8 T cell samples to test detection sensitivity. Enrichment of CD8 T cells was performed with RosetteSep CD8+ T Cell Enrichment Cocktail and Ficoll-Paque, after which ACK red cell lysis was carried out. Worth noting for this clonotype: Its binding antigen is unknown. Per-nucleotide qualities are absent, and no much larger clonotype sits a single base away.

The germline V gene (reference sequence) yields LNHDA for CDR1 and SQIVND for CDR2. The CDR3 runs 16 residues from the cysteine to the phenylalanine. Only the CDR3 DNA is retained, 48 bases long and in frame from the first base. Deletion took 7 bases off V and 0 bases off J, with a span of 17 bases between the germline ends. Recombination joined TRBV19 with TRBJ2-3, with TRBD2 as a weak D call on 6 bases. Sequencing was performed on naive CD8+ T cells from blood, with Jurkat cell RNA spiked in. The cell subset or site label here, explained by the study, means: FACS-sorted CD8+CD4-CCR7+CD45RA+ naive T cells. The clonotype originates from a human donor in good health. Some libraries in this study had Jurkat cell RNA spiked in. The CDR3: CASKPYTRGSTDTQYF. The bases read TGTGCCAGTAAGCCCTATACCCGGGGGAGCACAGATACGCAGTATTTT.